The 16 T cell receptor beta chains below were found in one sample sequenced in a study of response to subunit inactivated influenza vaccine. From the RT-PCR reads, TCRdb called clonotypes with MiXCR, one entry per CDR3 protein. The repertoire has roughly 620,000 distinct CDR3 sequences, roughly 10% of them found once; the top ten carry approximately 11%. This same sample was also part of a study on T cells expressing NK-cell markers. That paper states: Synthesis of TCR beta cDNA relied on 5'RACE template switching carrying UMIs.

Specimen: PBMCs from blood, collected on the day of vaccination. These receptors were obtained from a man between 45 and 60 years old who received an inactivated influenza vaccine.

The chain links TRBV4-2 to TRBJ2-2, with 7 bases matching TRBD1. The CDR3 consists of 14 residues. V was clipped by 2 bases and J by 6 bases; unmatched bases: 3. The germline CDR1 and CDR2 sequences are LGHNA and YNFKEQ. CDR3 region: CASSQIGGPGELFF. As DNA, the CDR3 is TGTGCCAGCAGCCAAATAGGGGGCCCCGGGGAGCTGTTTTTT.

The CDR3 nucleotides read TGTGCCAGCCTGCCCGGGACAGGGGGACTGACCGAGCAGTACTTC. Amino acids: CASLPGTGGLTEQYF. This chain connects TRBV18 to TRBJ2-7; TRBD1 agrees at 11 bases. Losses at the gene ends were 8 bases for V and 6 bases for J; bases not matched to a gene: 12. CDR1 and CDR2 from the germline V gene are KGHSH and LQKENI. CDR3 length: 15 amino acids.

This clonotype was detected a few times. The rearrangement links TRBV15 to TRBJ1-4; D perhaps matches TRBD1 (5 bases). This CDR3 is 14 amino acids long. Germline values: CDR1 LNHNV, CDR2 YYDKDF (reference sequence). With 2 bases removed from V and 5 bases from J, the gap between germline ends came to 9 bases. CDR3 nucleotides: TGTGCCACCAGCAGATCGGGGCAGAATGAAAAACTGTTTTTT. This translates into CATSRSGQNEKLFF.

In this sample, this clonotype turned up a few times. The chain has TRBV4-1 and TRBJ1-2; possible D gene TRBD1, 6 bases. From germline, CDR1 is MGHRA and CDR2 YSYEKL. Trimming left V 4 bases short and J 7 bases short, with 16 bases between. The CDR3 sequence is 14 residues long. CDR3 coding DNA: TGCGCCAGCAGCCCTGGGGGGGGGGCCGGTGGCTACACCTTC. It encodes CASSPGGGAGGYTF.

This clonotype was picked up a small number of times. The V gene is TRBV6-2 or TRBV6-3, the J gene TRBJ2-6; D gene ambiguous. This CDR3 region has 15 residues. The V and J ends lost 2 bases and 0 bases respectively, with 5 bases between them. Looked up from germline, CDR1 is MNHEY and CDR2 is SVGEGT. The CDR3 DNA reads as TGTGCCAGCAGTTACGCAACCTCTGGGGCCAACGTCCTGACTTTC. This encodes CASSYATSGANVLTF.

This clonotype has more than one count but fewer than ten. The J gene is TRBJ2-4, the V gene TRBV5-1, with D perhaps matching TRBD1 (7 bases). The CDR3 length is 16 residues. V gave up 3 bases and J gave up 0 bases, with 13 bases separating them. Germline values: CDR1 SGHRS, CDR2 YFSETQ. As DNA, the CDR3 is TGCGCCAGCAGCTCCGGGACAGCGGGAGCCAAAAACATTCAGTACTTC. Translating it yields CASSSGTAGAKNIQYF.

This clonotype was picked up many times. The V gene is TRBV12-3 or TRBV12-4, the J gene TRBJ1-1; 7 nucleotides line up with TRBD1. The ends lost 6 bases at V and 2 bases at J; junction bases unmatched: 9. CDR3 size: 15 residues. The CDR3 sequence: CASRARQGRNTEAFF. The CDR3 DNA reads as TGTGCCAGCAGAGCCAGACAGGGTAGAAACACTGAAGCTTTCTTT.

This chain uses TRBV10-3 with TRBJ2-1, with TRBD2 matching over 12 bases. Germline V gene sequence: CDR1 ENHRY, CDR2 SYGVKD. This CDR3 has 15 residues. Unmatched junction bases numbered 6, after V lost 7 bases and J lost 5 bases. The CDR3 loop is CAIKETSGGHNEQFF. Written as DNA, the CDR3 is TGTGCCATCAAGGAAACTAGCGGGGGGCACAATGAGCAGTTCTTC.

The rearrangement uses TRBV18 and TRBJ2-7; TRBD2 agrees at 7 bases. CDR1 KGHSH and CDR2 LQKENI come from the germline V gene. After removal of 2 bases from V and 2 bases from J, the junction contained 15 bases not matched to a gene. The CDR3 runs 18 residues. CDR3 in DNA: TGTGCCAGCTCACCAAGACTGGGGACTAACTACCCCGCCTACGAGCAGTACTTC. It is translated as CASSPRLGTNYPAYEQYF.

The V gene is TRBV12-3 or TRBV12-4, the J gene TRBJ2-7; D is tentatively TRBD1 or TRBD2 (5 bases each). This CDR3 spans 14 amino acids. V shed 5 bases and J shed 2 bases, with 13 bases lying between them. The CDR3 sequence is CASSPNGAPYEQYF. DNA of the CDR3: TGTGCCAGCAGTCCAAACGGGGCCCCCTACGAGCAGTACTTC.

This chain connects TRBV7-2 to TRBJ2-5; 8 bases match TRBD2. Germline V gene lookup returns CDR1 SGHTA and CDR2 FQGNSA. J gave up 4 bases and V 5 bases, and 9 bases lay outside the gene matches. The length of the CDR3 is 15 residues. CDR3 in amino acids: CASSLNPGGRETQYF. DNA for the CDR3: TGTGCCAGCAGCCTAAATCCGGGGGGGCGAGAGACCCAGTACTTC.

The V and J genes are TRBV25-1 and TRBJ2-4; D is uncertain. The CDR3 totals 12 residues. The ends were cut back, 3 bases at V and 6 bases at J, with 6 bases in the middle. Germline V gives CDR1 MGHDK, CDR2 SYGVNS. The CDR3 DNA reads as TGTGCCAGCAGTGATCAGCCAAACATTCAGTACTTC. Its protein product is CASSDQPNIQYF.

In its sample, this clonotype was seen a few times. This sequence joins TRBV7-2 and TRBJ2-6; D gene ambiguous. CDR3 size: 17 residues. Germline assignment: CDR1 SGHTA and CDR2 FQGNSA. The V end was cut by 5 bases, the J end by 0 bases, with 14 bases between. The CDR3 DNA reads as TGTGCCAGCAGCCAAATCTACACCAGCTCTGGGGCCAACGTCCTGACTTTC. This gives the protein CASSQIYTSSGANVLTF.

The table lists this clonotype with a few counts. The chain couples TRBV10-3 to TRBJ2-2; D is uncertain. CDR1 is ENHRY, CDR2 SYGVKD, per germline. The CDR3 totals 16 residues. V lost 0 bases and J lost 0, with 8 bases in between. The CDR3 bases are TGTGCCATCAGTGAGTCGAAGTCGACGAACACCGGGGAGCTGTTTTTT. It translates to CAISESKSTNTGELFF.

This clonotype was recorded a few times. The V call is TRBV28, the J call TRBJ2-7; 9 bases line up with TRBD1. Trimming at V came to 8 bases and at J to 5 bases, leaving 10 bases not matched to a gene. Germline lookup yields CDR1 MDHEN and CDR2 SYDVKM. This CDR3 is built from 14 residues. Here the CDR3 DNA reads TGTGCCAGCGCCCCACCGGACAGGGGCGACGAGCAGTACTTC. Its protein product is CASAPPDRGDEQYF.

This clonotype showed up just a few times. V and J are TRBV7-8 and TRBJ1-1, with D perhaps matching TRBD1 (5 bases). Germline V CDR1 and CDR2: SGHVS, FQNEAQ. The CDR3 extends over 16 amino acids. V dropped 4 bases and J dropped 3 bases, with 18 bases sitting between them. CDR3 sequence reads: CASSWDPGRRHTEAFF. The CDR3, as DNA: TGTGCCAGCAGCTGGGACCCGGGACGGCGCCACACTGAAGCTTTCTTT.